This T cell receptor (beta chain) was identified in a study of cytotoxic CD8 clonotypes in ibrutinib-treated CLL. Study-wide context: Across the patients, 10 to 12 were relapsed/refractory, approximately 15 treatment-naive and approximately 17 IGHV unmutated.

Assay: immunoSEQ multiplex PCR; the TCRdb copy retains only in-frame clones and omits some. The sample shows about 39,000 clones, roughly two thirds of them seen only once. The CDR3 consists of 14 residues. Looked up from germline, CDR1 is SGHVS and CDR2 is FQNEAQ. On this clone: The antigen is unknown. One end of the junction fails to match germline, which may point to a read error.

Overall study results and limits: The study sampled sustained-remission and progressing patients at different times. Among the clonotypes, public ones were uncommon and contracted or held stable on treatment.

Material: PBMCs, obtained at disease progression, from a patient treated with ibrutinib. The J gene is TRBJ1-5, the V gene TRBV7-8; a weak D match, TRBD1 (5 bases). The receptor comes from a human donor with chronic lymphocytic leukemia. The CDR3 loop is CASRLGAGNQPQHF. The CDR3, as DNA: TGTGCCAGCAGATTAGGGGCAGGGAATCAGCCCCAGCATTTT.